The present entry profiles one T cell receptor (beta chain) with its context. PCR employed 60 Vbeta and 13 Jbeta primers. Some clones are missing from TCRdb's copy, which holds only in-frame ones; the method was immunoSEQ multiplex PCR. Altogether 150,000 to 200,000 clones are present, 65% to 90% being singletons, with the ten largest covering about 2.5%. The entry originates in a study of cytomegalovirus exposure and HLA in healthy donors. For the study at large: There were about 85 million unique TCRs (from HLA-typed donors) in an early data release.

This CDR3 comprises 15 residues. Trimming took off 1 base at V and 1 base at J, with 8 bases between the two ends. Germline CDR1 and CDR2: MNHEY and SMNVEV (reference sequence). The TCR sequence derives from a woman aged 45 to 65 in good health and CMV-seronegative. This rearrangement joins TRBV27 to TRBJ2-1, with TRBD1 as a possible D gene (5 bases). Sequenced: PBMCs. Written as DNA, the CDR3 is TGTGCCAGCAGTTTATTACAGGTATCCTACAATGAGCAGTTCTTC. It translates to CASSLLQVSYNEQFF.